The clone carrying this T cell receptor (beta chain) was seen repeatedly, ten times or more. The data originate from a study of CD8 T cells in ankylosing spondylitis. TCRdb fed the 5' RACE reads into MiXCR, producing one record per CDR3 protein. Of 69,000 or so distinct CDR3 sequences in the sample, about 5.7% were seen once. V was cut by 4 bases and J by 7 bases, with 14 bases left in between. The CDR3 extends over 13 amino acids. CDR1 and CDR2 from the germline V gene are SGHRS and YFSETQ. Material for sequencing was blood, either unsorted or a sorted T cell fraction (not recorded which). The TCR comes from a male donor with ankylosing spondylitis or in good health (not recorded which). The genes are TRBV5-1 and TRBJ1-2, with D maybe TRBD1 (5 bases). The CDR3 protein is CASSEDILGGYTF. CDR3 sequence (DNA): TGCGCCAGCAGCGAGGACATATTGGGTGGCTACACCTTC.